The clone carrying this T cell receptor beta chain was picked up a small number of times. The target antigen is unknown. Amplified TCR beta CDR3 regions came from RNA transcripts. With the HTBI primer set, the TCR CDR3 went through a first round of RT-PCR. TCRdb re-called the multiplex PCR reads through MiXCR, storing one row per CDR3 protein. The sample holds 700,000 or so distinct CDR3 sequences; around 15% are singletons and the top ten take approximately 8.4%. The record originates from a study of T cells in Graves' hyperthyroidism and ophthalmopathy. Study observations and caveats: Ophthalmopathy was separated from stable hyperthyroidism by a 13 V-J model. In blood, most of the thyroid clonotypes expanded above 0.001 were also present.

CDR1 DFQATT and CDR2 SNEGSKA come from the germline V gene (reference sequence). Trimming removed 5 bases from V and 2 bases from J; junction bases left unmatched: 9. The CDR3 covers 15 residues. On the basis of clinical symptoms, serum thyroxine and TRAb, thyroid ultrasound and orbital computed tomography, diagnoses were made. PBMCs were sourced from roughly 9.7 ml fresh peripheral blood. Sequenced: blood. The clonotype originates from a man aged 18-30 years with Graves' hyperthyroidism. This sequence joins TRBV20-1 and TRBJ2-1, with 7 nucleotides matching TRBD2. The CDR3 nucleotides are TGCAGTGCTCCTAAAAGCGGGGTTACCTACAATGAGCAGTTCTTC. Its protein is CSAPKSGVTYNEQFF.